This note documents a single TCR beta chain sequence. What it binds is not known. These data come from a study of OX40 agonist ivuxolimab in advanced cancers. Study summary: Ivuxolimab doses were 0.01, 0.1, 0.3, 1.5, 3 or 10 mg/kg every 2 weeks. Study observations and caveats: Normalized T-cell clonal expansion was also low in some nonresponders. Clonal expansion by week 6 occurred in CD4+ and CD8+ blood T cells (at 0.1 to 3.0 mg/kg).

CDR1 is SGHAT, CDR2 FQNNGV, per germline. J lost 3 bases, V lost 2 bases, and 4 bases had no gene match. CDR3 length equals 14 residues. Assay used: immunoSEQ multiplex PCR; TCRdb lists only in-frame clones, some missing. The repertoire has around 80,000 clones, around four fifths of them found once; the top ten carry approximately 2.6%. The chain carries TRBV11-2 and TRBJ2-7; 7 nucleotides match TRBD2. This receptor was identified in an adult with an advanced solid tumor such as melanoma, head and neck, liver or kidney cancer. The material sequenced was CD4+ or CD8+ T cells sorted from blood, taken in a trial of the OX40 agonist ivuxolimab. DNA of the CDR3: TGTGCCAGCAGCTTAAATGGGGACTACTACGAGCAGTACTTC. This codes for CASSLNGDYYEQYF. The full variable domain, completed using reference TRBV11-2 and TRBJ2-7, is EAGVAQSPRYKIIEKRQSVAFWCNPISGHATLYWYQQILGQGPKLLIQFQNNGVVDDSQLPKDRFSAERLKGVDSTLKIQPAKLEDSAVYLCASSLNGDYYEQYFGPGTRLTVT.